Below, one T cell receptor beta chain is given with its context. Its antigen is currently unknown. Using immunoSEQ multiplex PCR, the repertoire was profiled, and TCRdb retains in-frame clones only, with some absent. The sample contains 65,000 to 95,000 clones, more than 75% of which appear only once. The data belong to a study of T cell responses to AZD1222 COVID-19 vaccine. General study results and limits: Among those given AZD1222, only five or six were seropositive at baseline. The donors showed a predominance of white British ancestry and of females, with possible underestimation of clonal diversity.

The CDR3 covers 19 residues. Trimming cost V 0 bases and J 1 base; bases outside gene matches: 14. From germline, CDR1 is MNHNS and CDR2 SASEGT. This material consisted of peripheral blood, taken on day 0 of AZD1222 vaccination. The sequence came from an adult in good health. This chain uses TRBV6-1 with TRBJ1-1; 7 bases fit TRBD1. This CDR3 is CASSEALRGQRAANTEAFF. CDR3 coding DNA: TGTGCCAGCAGTGAAGCCCTGAGGGGGCAACGGGCAGCGAACACTGAAGCTTTCTTT.